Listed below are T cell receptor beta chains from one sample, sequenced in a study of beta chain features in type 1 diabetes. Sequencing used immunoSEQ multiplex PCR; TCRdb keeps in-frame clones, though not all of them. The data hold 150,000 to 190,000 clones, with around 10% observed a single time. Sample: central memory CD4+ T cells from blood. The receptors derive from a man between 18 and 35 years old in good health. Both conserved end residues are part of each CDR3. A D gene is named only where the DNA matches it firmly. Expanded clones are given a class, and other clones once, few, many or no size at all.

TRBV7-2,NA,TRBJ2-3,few,CASSLVPDTQYF,TGTGCCAGCAGCTTAGTTCCAGATACGCAGTATTTT
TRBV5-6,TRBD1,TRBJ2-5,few,CASRPRGDRERETQYF,TGTGCCAGCAGACCGAGAGGGGACAGAGAAAGGGAGACCCAGTACTTC
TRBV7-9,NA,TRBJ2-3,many,CASSLPEDTQYF,TGTGCCAGCAGCTTACCAGAGGATACGCAGTATTTT
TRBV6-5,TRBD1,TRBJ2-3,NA,CASSYDRGADTQYF,TGTGCCAGCAGTTACGACAGGGGGGCAGATACGCAGTATTTT
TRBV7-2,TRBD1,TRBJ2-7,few,CASSLADRVGQYF,TGTGCCAGCAGCTTAGCGGACAGGGTAGGGCAGTACTTC
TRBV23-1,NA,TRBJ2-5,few,CASSYTETQYF,TGCGCCAGCAGTTACACGGAGACCCAGTACTTC
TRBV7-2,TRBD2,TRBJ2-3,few,CASSVTSGGRRDTQYF,TGTGCCAGCAGCGTCACTAGCGGGGGGCGACGAGATACGCAGTATTTT
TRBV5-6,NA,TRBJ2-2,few,CASSSEGDTGELFF,TGTGCCAGCAGCTCCGAAGGGGACACCGGGGAGCTGTTTTTT
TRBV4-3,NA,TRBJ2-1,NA,CASSQDNQRPYEQFF,TGCGCCAGCAGCCAAGACAATCAGCGTCCCTATGAGCAGTTCTTC
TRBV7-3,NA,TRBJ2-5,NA,CASSSPPGPQETQYF,TGTGCCAGCAGCTCCCCCCCGGGACCTCAAGAGACCCAGTACTTC
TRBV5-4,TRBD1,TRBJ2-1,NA,CASSSPGQGTNEQFF,TGTGCCAGCAGCTCTCCGGGACAGGGGACCAATGAGCAGTTCTTC
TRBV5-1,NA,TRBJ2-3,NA,CASSLGGTHGGDTQYF,TGCGCCAGCAGCTTGGGCGGGACGCACGGTGGAGATACGCAGTATTTT
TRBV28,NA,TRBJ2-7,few,CASSFQNRPKYF,TGTGCCAGCAGTTTCCAGAACAGACCTAAGTACTTC
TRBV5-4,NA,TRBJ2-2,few,CASSSKTTSTGELFF,TGTGCCAGCAGCTCGAAAACCACTAGTACCGGGGAGCTGTTTTTT
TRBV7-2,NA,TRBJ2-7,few,CASGYKGYEQYF,TGTGCCAGCGGATATAAGGGCTACGAGCAGTACTTC
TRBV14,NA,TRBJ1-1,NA,CASSPFGGAMNTEAFF,TGTGCCAGCAGCCCCTTTGGAGGGGCGATGAACACTGAAGCTTTCTTT
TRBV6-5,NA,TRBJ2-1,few,CASSYSVLGAGEQFF,TGTGCCAGCAGTTACTCGGTTTTAGGTGCAGGTGAGCAGTTCTTC
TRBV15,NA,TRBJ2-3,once,CATSRDFDFTDTQYF,TGTGCCACCAGCAGAGATTTTGATTTCACAGATACGCAGTATTTT
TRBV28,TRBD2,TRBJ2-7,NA,CASSPPGLATSYEQYF,TGTGCCAGCAGTCCCCCCGGACTAGCGACATCCTACGAGCAGTACTTC
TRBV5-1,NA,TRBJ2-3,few,CASSLNVLGVGTDTQYF,TGCGCCAGCAGCTTGAACGTGTTGGGTGTGGGCACAGATACGCAGTATTTT
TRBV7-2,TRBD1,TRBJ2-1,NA,CASSKDRDVYNEQFF,TGTGCCAGCAGTAAGGACAGGGACGTGTACAATGAGCAGTTCTTC
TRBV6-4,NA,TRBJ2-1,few,CASSVHQAIDEQFF,TGTGCCAGCAGTGTGCATCAGGCTATTGATGAGCAGTTCTTC
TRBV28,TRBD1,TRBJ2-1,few,CASSFLGQDKPWQFF,TGTGCCAGCAGTTTTCTGGGACAGGACAAACCGTGGCAGTTCTTC